The entry below describes one T cell receptor (beta chain). Its cognate antigen is unknown. This record belongs to a study of post-analysis software for immune sequencing data. Across the study: In terms of disease course, relapsing-remitting, secondary progressive and progressive-relapsing multiple sclerosis were included. Study-level points and caveats: Multiple sclerosis patients had significantly lower normalized Chao1 diversity than controls.

Unique molecular identifiers were present in the TCR beta cDNA libraries. TCRdb fed the PCR reads into MiXCR, producing one record per CDR3 protein. The profile covers a few hundred thousand distinct CDR3 sequences, with approximately 46% appearing a single time and 9% to 13% taken by the ten largest. The sequence was obtained from a girl aged 10-17 years with multiple sclerosis. The sequenced sample was blood.

For the CDR3, the DNA is TGCAGTGCTAGTCCTTCCCAGCGGACCTCCTACGAGCAGTACTTC. Translated, it gives CSASPSQRTSYEQYF. The J gene is TRBJ2-7, the V gene TRBV20-1; tentatively, D is TRBD2 (5 bases). CDR3 length equals 15 residues. Germline V lookup: CDR1 DFQATT, CDR2 SNEGSKA (reference sequence). V lost 3 bases to trimming and J lost 0 bases, with 15 bases between them.